The 32 T cell receptor beta chains listed next were all sequenced from one sample in a study of T cell clonotyping in hematopoietic cell transplantation. Sequenced by immunoSEQ multiplex PCR; TCRdb stores in-frame clones only, minus some. This sample yields thousands of clones, of which 37% are seen a single time; roughly 18% belongs to the top ten. Material: peripheral blood mononuclear cells, obtained 30 days after allogeneic stem cell transplant. The receptors come from a female patient in her sixties who had an allogeneic stem cell transplant, so the T cells may come from the graft donor. Some clones in this sample may be carry-over from other donors' samples.

Only a few counts were recorded for this clone. The chain employs TRBV19 and TRBJ2-5, with a possible D match to TRBD2 (6 bases). Germline CDR1 LNHDA, CDR2 SQIVND (reference sequence). The CDR3 covers 16 residues. Between the trimmed V and J ends, which lost 4 bases and 5 bases, there was a span of 20 bases. CDR3 residues: CASSTRGETGRETQYF. CDR3 coding DNA: TGTGCCAGTAGTACACGCGGGGAGACTGGACGGGAGACCCAGTACTTC.

The chain is built from TRBV30 and TRBJ1-4, with D perhaps TRBD1 (5 bases). Looked up from germline, CDR1 is GTSNPN and CDR2 is SVGIG (reference sequence). The CDR3 consists of 11 residues. Trimming took off 8 bases at V and 8 bases at J, with 12 bases between the two ends. CDR3: CAGGRREKLFF. The CDR3 DNA follows: TGTGCCGGGGGGAGACGGGAAAAACTGTTTTTT.

The chain has TRBV7-9 and TRBJ2-7; 7 positions agree with TRBD1. With 6 bases clipped from V and 4 bases from J, the junction kept 9 bases outside the gene matches. The CDR3 sequence is 14 residues long. CDR1 and CDR2 (germline): SEHNR, FQNEAQ (reference sequence). The CDR3 spells CASSLTGPGYEQYF. For the CDR3, the DNA is TGTGCCAGCAGTCTGACAGGGCCGGGATACGAGCAGTACTTC.

The V and J genes are TRBV28 and TRBJ1-5; no clear D gene. The CDR3 is 13 amino acids. The V gene's germline CDR1 is MDHEN and CDR2 SYDVKM. Between the trimmed V and J ends, which lost 3 bases and 3 bases, there was a span of 6 bases. The DNA of the CDR3 is TGTGCCAGCAGTTTGGGTCACAATCAGCCCCAGCATTTT. It codes for CASSLGHNQPQHF.

This clone was counted only a few times. The rearrangement links TRBV30 to TRBJ2-5, with 8 bases matching TRBD1. Germline V lookup: CDR1 GTSNPN, CDR2 SVGIG (reference sequence). Trimming took 1 base from V and 2 from J; bases not matched to a gene: 6. The CDR3 runs 15 residues. The CDR3, as DNA: TGTGCCTGGAGTGCAACAGGGGGGTGGCAAGAGACCCAGTACTTC. Its translation: CAWSATGGWQETQYF.

The rearrangement joins TRBV5-1 to TRBJ2-1, with 11 bases fitting TRBD2. The CDR3 extends over 12 amino acids. Germline V gene sequence: CDR1 SGHRS, CDR2 YFSETQ. J gave up 12 bases and V 2 bases, and 1 base lay outside the gene matches. CDR3 nucleotides: TGCGCCAGCAGCTTTAGCGGGAGGGTGCAGTTCTTC. This translates into CASSFSGRVQFF. The full variable domain, completed using reference TRBV5-1 and TRBJ2-1, is KAGVTQTPRYLIKTRGQQVTLSCSPISGHRSVSWYQQTPGQGLQFLFEYFSETQRNKGNFPGRFSGRQFSNSRSEMNVSTLELGDSALYLCASSFSGRVQFFGPGTRLTVL.

This clone was detected a few times. This sequence joins TRBV6-5 and TRBJ2-7; 8 nucleotides match TRBD1. This CDR3 has 13 amino acids. V was pared by 10 bases and J by 5 bases, with 10 bases of the junction left unmatched. Germline V gives CDR1 MNHEY, CDR2 SVGAGI. The CDR3 region is CAIRKEQGDEQYF. The CDR3 coding sequence is TGTGCCATCAGAAAGGAACAGGGGGACGAGCAGTACTTC.

The chain combines TRBV25-1 with TRBJ1-2; 9 nucleotides line up with TRBD1. This CDR3 spans 12 amino acids. Germline V CDR1 and CDR2: MGHDK, SYGVNS. The trim removed 4 bases at V and 14 bases at J, leaving 8 bases unmatched. This CDR3 reads CASSGQGGAGTF. DNA of the CDR3: TGTGCCAGCAGTGGACAGGGGGGCGCCGGGACCTTC.

The chain has TRBV6-5 and TRBJ1-1; D perhaps matches TRBD1 (5 bases). The germline CDR1 and CDR2 sequences are MNHEY and SVGAGI. The V and J ends lost 2 bases and 4 bases respectively, with 8 bases between them. This CDR3 is built from 13 residues. The CDR3 DNA reads as TGTGCCAGCAGTTACCAGGGCGGCACTGAAGCTTTCTTT. This translates into CASSYQGGTEAFF.

The chain links TRBV19 to TRBJ1-2; weak D call: TRBD1 (5 bases). Germline CDR1 LNHDA, CDR2 SQIVND (reference sequence). Trimming took 7 bases from V and 4 from J, leaving 13 bases between them. CDR3 length equals 13 residues. The CDR3 region is CASTPTDLYGYTF. Written as DNA, the CDR3 is TGTGCCAGTACCCCGACAGATCTCTATGGCTACACCTTC.

This clone was seen a handful of times. The chain links TRBV30 to TRBJ1-3; D gene unclear. Germline V gives CDR1 GTSNPN, CDR2 SVGIG (reference sequence). This CDR3 is built from 13 residues. V was cut by 4 bases and J by 0 bases, with 7 bases left in between. CDR3 region: CAWNSHSGNTIYF. For the CDR3, the DNA is TGTGCCTGGAACAGCCACTCTGGAAACACCATATATTTT.

V and J are TRBV30 and TRBJ2-7; 7 bases are a match to TRBD2. Germline CDR1 and CDR2: GTSNPN and SVGIG (reference sequence). The CDR3 runs 14 residues. V lost 2 bases, J lost 3 bases, and 7 bases stayed unmatched. The CDR3 DNA follows: TGTGCCTGGAGTAACGGACTAGGGAACTACGAGCAGTACTTC. Translated: CAWSNGLGNYEQYF.

This clone appeared a few times. V gene TRBV5-4 combines with J gene TRBJ2-7; 9 bases line up with TRBD1. Germline V CDR1 and CDR2: SGHNT, YYREEE (reference sequence). The ends lost 5 bases at V and 2 bases at J; junction bases unmatched: 5. The CDR3 sequence is 14 residues long. CDR3 loop: CASRPDRGTYEQYF. In nucleotides, the CDR3 is TGTGCCAGCAGGCCGGACAGGGGAACCTACGAGCAGTACTTC.

This chain connects TRBV23-1 to TRBJ2-7; D is undetermined. TRBV23-1 is an ORF; its function is uncertain. This CDR3 region has 13 residues. V was shortened by 3 bases and J by 3 bases, with 9 bases between the two germline ends. The CDR3 sequence is CASSQGFSYEQYF. As DNA, the CDR3 is TGCGCCAGCAGTCAGGGTTTTAGCTACGAGCAGTACTTC.

This clone appeared a few times. This chain uses TRBV5-1 with TRBJ2-5; D not resolved. The germline CDR1 and CDR2 sequences are SGHRS and YFSETQ. The CDR3 covers 11 residues. The V gene lost 1 base and the J gene lost 4 bases, with 2 bases spanning the gap. In DNA form, the CDR3 reads TGCGCCAGCAGCTTGCGAGAGACCCAGTACTTC. Translated: CASSLRETQYF.

On this clone itself: The conserved phenylalanine or tryptophan is not found at the CDR3 terminus, so this likely reflects a read error. The J gene is TRBJ2-7, the V gene TRBV5-6, with D possibly TRBD2 on 6 matching bases. Germline-derived CDR1 and CDR2 are SGHDT and YYEEEE. With 4 bases removed from V and 0 bases from J, the gap between germline ends came to 17 bases. The CDR3 spans 16 residues. The CDR3 DNA reads as TGTGCCAGCAGCCCCCGGGGGAGGAAGGGCTCCTACGAGCAGTACCTC. Its translation: CASSPRGRKGSYEQYL.

The rearrangement links TRBV14 to TRBJ2-7, with D unclear. Germline values: CDR1 SGHDN, CDR2 FVKESK. Between the trimmed V and J ends, which lost 0 bases and 6 bases, there was a span of 6 bases. CDR3 length: 12 amino acids. This chain's CDR3 is CASSQDWGEQYF. CDR3 bases: TGTGCCAGCAGCCAAGATTGGGGCGAGCAGTACTTC. The full variable domain, rest sourced from reference TRBV14 and TRBJ2-7, is EAGVTQFPSHSVIEKGQTVTLRCDPISGHDNLYWYRRVMGKEIKFLLHFVKESKQDESGMPNNRFLAERTGGTYSTLKVQPAELEDSGVYFCASSQDWGEQYFGPGTRLTVT.

This clone was counted a few times. J is TRBJ2-7 and V is TRBV30; 9 bases match TRBD1. This CDR3 has 14 amino acids. Germline V gives CDR1 GTSNPN, CDR2 SVGIG (reference sequence). The V and J ends lost 2 bases and 4 bases, in that order; junction bases with no gene match: 6. Written as DNA, the CDR3 is TGTGCCTGGAGTCCCGGGACAGGGATATACGAGCAGTACTTC. It is translated as CAWSPGTGIYEQYF.

The chain links TRBV30 to TRBJ1-1, with a tentative D call TRBD1 (5 bases). The CDR3 has 13 amino acids. Trimming removed 1 base from V and 8 bases from J, with 14 bases in between. Per the germline V gene, CDR1 is GTSNPN and CDR2 is SVGIG (reference sequence). The CDR3 loop is CAWSDGAGAEAFF. The CDR3 DNA reads as TGTGCCTGGAGTGATGGGGCTGGGGCCGAAGCTTTCTTT. Filled out from reference TRBV30 and TRBJ1-1, the complete variable domain reads SQTIHQWPATLVQPVGSPLSLECTVEGTSNPNLYWYRQAAGRGLQLLFYSVGIGQISSEVPQNLSASRPQDRQFILSSKKLLLSDSGFYLCAWSDGAGAEAFFGQGTRLTVV.

The table lists this clone with a few counts. This sequence joins TRBV5-1 and TRBJ2-7; weak D call: TRBD1 (7 bases). The germline V gene has CDR1 SGHRS and CDR2 YFSETQ. Trimming cost V 3 bases and J 4 bases, with 14 bases left between them. The CDR3 extends over 14 amino acids. The CDR3 loop reads CASSSGRGAYEQYF. Here the CDR3 DNA reads TGCGCCAGCAGCTCTGGCAGGGGGGCGTACGAGCAGTACTTC.

V usage is TRBV29-1 and J usage is TRBJ2-7; possibly TRBD2 for D (5 bases). Germline CDR1 SQVTM, CDR2 ANQGSEA. Trimming stripped 4 bases from V and 3 bases from J, with 10 bases between. The CDR3 extends over 12 amino acids. CDR3 DNA sequence: TGCAGCGTTGCTCGGGGTAGCTACGAGCAGTACTTC. It encodes CSVARGSYEQYF.

The chain combines TRBV27 with TRBJ1-5; the D is unclear. V lost 5 bases, J lost 5 bases, and 10 bases lay in between. From germline, CDR1 is MNHEY and CDR2 SMNVEV (reference sequence). CDR3 length: 13 amino acids. This CDR3 is CASSEDGDQPQHF. In nucleotides, the CDR3 is TGTGCCAGCAGTGAGGACGGGGATCAGCCCCAGCATTTT.

The chain is built from TRBV30 and TRBJ1-5, with a possible D match to TRBD1 (5 bases). Per the germline V gene, CDR1 is GTSNPN and CDR2 is SVGIG (reference sequence). There are 13 residues in the CDR3. The V end lost 2 bases, the J end lost 10 bases, and 15 bases lay between the germline ends. The CDR3 DNA reads TGTGCCTGGAGTATAGGGACCTCGTCCCCCCAGCATTTT. Its translation is CAWSIGTSSPQHF.

The rearrangement links TRBV7-9 to TRBJ2-5; 8 bases align to TRBD1. The V gene end was trimmed by 5 bases and the J gene end by 5 bases; junction bases not matched to a gene: 7. The germline CDR1 and CDR2 sequences are SEHNR and FQNEAQ (reference sequence). The length of the CDR3 is 14 residues. As DNA, the CDR3 is TGTGCCAGCAGCGCTGGACAGGGAACGGAGACCCAGTACTTC. The encoded protein is CASSAGQGTETQYF.

Concerning this clone itself: The junction and the germline gene differ at one end; a read error may be behind it. The genes are TRBV6-5 and TRBJ1-6; weak D call: TRBD1 (6 bases). The CDR3 spans 10 residues. Germline V gene sequence: CDR1 MNHEY, CDR2 SVGAGI. The CDR3 spells CASRCPGHRF. The CDR3 DNA is TGTGCCAGCAGATGCCCGGGACATCGTTTT.

The chain joins TRBV30 to TRBJ1-3; TRBD1 matches at 7 bases. The germline gives CDR1 GTSNPN, CDR2 SVGIG (reference sequence). The CDR3 contains 15 residues. The V segment lost 4 bases and the J segment 4 bases; nucleotides outside the gene matches: 10. The CDR3 DNA reads as TGTGCCTGGAACTCAGAGACAGGGAGAGGAAACACCATATATTTT. Amino acids: CAWNSETGRGNTIYF.

The chain joins TRBV30 to TRBJ1-1; TRBD1 matches 7 bases. Germline CDR1 and CDR2: GTSNPN and SVGIG (reference sequence). CDR3 length: 13 residues. V lost 7 bases, J lost 0 bases, and 5 bases stayed unmatched. CDR3 DNA: TGTGCCTCAGGGGGAGTCATGAACACTGAAGCTTTCTTT. Its protein product is CASGGVMNTEAFF.

This clone was seen more than once but under ten times. The chain couples TRBV28 to TRBJ1-6; perhaps TRBD1 as D (5 bases). This CDR3 contains 15 residues. In germline, CDR1 is MDHEN, CDR2 SYDVKM. Trimming shortened V by 4 bases and J by 7 bases, and 14 bases separated the two germline ends. The CDR3 loop reads CASSSPGVINSPLHF. The DNA for the CDR3 is TGTGCCAGCAGTTCGCCGGGGGTAATAAATTCACCCCTCCACTTT.

The chain's CDR3 is CAWNPGTGGFYNSPLHF. DNA for the CDR3: TGTGCCTGGAATCCCGGGACAGGGGGGTTCTATAATTCACCCCTCCACTTT. This chain joins TRBV30 and TRBJ1-6; 11 positions match TRBD1. The CDR3 is 17 amino acids. Germline V gene lookup returns CDR1 GTSNPN and CDR2 SVGIG (reference sequence). V dropped 4 bases and J dropped 3; count of bases not matched to a gene: 8.

This clone was counted between two and nine times. The genes are TRBV4-2 and TRBJ1-2; TRBD1 aligns across 7 bases. Trimming took 2 bases from V and 8 from J; bases not matched to a gene: 14. Germline CDR1 and CDR2: LGHNA and YNFKEQ. The CDR3 contains 16 residues. The CDR3 reads CASSQRPLRTGGGYTF. Here the CDR3 DNA reads TGTGCCAGCAGCCAAAGACCCCTCCGGACAGGTGGGGGCTACACCTTC.

This clone was seen once. The chain uses TRBV29-1 and TRBJ2-7; D unresolved. The CDR3 loop spans 13 amino acids. With 3 bases removed from V and 0 bases from J, the gap between germline ends came to 9 bases. CDR1 is SQVTM and CDR2 is ANQGSEA in the germline V gene. The CDR3: CSVEKRSSYEQYF. DNA for the CDR3: TGCAGCGTTGAGAAACGGAGCTCCTACGAGCAGTACTTC.

This chain links TRBV30 with TRBJ2-3, with 9 bases that match TRBD1. Germline V CDR1 and CDR2: GTSNPN, SVGIG (reference sequence). V shed 5 bases, J shed 5 bases, and the junction held 8 bases outside the gene matches. The length of the CDR3 is 14 residues. The CDR3 region has the DNA TGTGCCTGGGGGCCGGGACAGGGCATAGATACGCAGTATTTT. The encoded protein is CAWGPGQGIDTQYF.